Sequencing of this TCR beta chain was carried out in a study of shared clonotypes between healthy human individuals. Study-level information: Used for every donor were three CD4 naive, three CD4 memory, two CD8 naive and one CD8 memory plate.

Some 30,000 T cell genomes, or 200 ng DNA, went into the sorted-subset replicate PCRs. Sequencing was performed with immunoSEQ multiplex PCR; in TCRdb, only in-frame clones are kept and a portion is missing. The sample shows hundreds of thousands of clones, approximately 95% of them seen only once. As regards this clone: Its antigen is undetermined.

Regarding the study as a whole: The expectation was that sequencing depth would affect clonotype sharing among donors. Rarefaction exposed incomplete sorted-subset sequencing despite large depth.

It was CD45RO-negative cells, positively selected for CCR7, that made up naive CD8 cells, with terminally differentiated effector memory CD45RA+ cells excluded. Trimming removed 4 bases at V and 2 bases at J, with 10 bases between. The CDR3 loop spans 14 amino acids. CDR1 and CDR2 from the germline V gene are SGDLS and YYNGEE. The sequencing input was naive CD8+ T cells sorted from blood. The V call is TRBV9, the J call TRBJ1-3, with no clear D. This clonotype originated in a woman aged 25-40 years in good health. CDR3 sequence reads: CASSTGIPGNTIYF. The CDR3 bases are TGTGCCAGCAGCACGGGTATACCTGGAAACACCATATATTTT.